A single T cell receptor beta chain is shown here with its context. Sequencing was performed with immunoSEQ multiplex PCR; in TCRdb, only in-frame clones are kept and a portion is missing. The data show about 210,000 clones, with about 87% seen just once and about 9.3% held by the top ten. The CDR3 sequence is 18 residues long. With 0 bases clipped from V and 8 bases from J, the junction kept 17 bases outside the gene matches. CDR1 is SGHNT and CDR2 is YENEEA in the germline V gene. This specimen comes from a study of blood T cell repertoires in COVID-19. The rearrangement joins TRBV11-3 to TRBJ1-2, with TRBD1 matching 8 bases. The TCR was taken from a man aged 18 to 30 with acute COVID-19. Source material: PBMCs or T cells enriched from blood (not recorded which). The CDR3 sequence is CASSLDLPPPTGVRGYTF. For the CDR3, the DNA is TGTGCCAGCAGCTTAGATCTGCCTCCCCCGACAGGGGTTCGCGGCTACACCTTC. The full variable domain, its missing parts supplied by reference TRBV11-3 and TRBJ1-2, is EAGVVQSPRYKIIEKKQPVAFWCNPISGHNTLYWYLQNLGQGPELLIRYENEEAVDDSQLPKDRFSAERLKGVDSTLKIQPAELGDSAVYLCASSLDLPPPTGVRGYTFGSGTRLTVV.